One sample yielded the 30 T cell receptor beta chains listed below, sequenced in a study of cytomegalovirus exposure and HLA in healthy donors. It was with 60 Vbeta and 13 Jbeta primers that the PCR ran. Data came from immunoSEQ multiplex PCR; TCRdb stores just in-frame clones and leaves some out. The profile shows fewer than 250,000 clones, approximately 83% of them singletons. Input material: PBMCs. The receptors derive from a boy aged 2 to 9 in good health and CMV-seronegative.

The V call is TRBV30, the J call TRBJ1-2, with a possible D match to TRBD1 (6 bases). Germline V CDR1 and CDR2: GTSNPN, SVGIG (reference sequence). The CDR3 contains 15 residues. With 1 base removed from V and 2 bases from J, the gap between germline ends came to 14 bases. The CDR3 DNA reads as TGTGCCTGGAGTGAAGGGACACCCAGCAACTATGGCTACACCTTC. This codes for CAWSEGTPSNYGYTF.

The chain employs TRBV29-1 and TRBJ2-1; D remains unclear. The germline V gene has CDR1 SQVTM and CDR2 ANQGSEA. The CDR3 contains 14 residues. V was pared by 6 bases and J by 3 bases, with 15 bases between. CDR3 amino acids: CSVEHRGDYNEQFF. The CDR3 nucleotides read TGCAGCGTGGAACACCGAGGAGACTACAATGAGCAGTTCTTC.

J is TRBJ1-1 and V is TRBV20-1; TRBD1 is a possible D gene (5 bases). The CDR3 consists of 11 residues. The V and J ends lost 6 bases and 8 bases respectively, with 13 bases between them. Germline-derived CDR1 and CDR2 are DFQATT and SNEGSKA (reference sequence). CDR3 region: CSASTGTEAFF. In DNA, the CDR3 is TGCAGTGCCAGCACAGGAACCGAAGCTTTCTTT.

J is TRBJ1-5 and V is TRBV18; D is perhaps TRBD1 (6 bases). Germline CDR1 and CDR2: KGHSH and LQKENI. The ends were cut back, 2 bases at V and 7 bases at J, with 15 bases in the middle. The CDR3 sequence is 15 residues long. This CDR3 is CASSPRSGERQPQHF. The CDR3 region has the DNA TGTGCCAGCTCACCAAGGTCAGGGGAACGGCAGCCCCAGCATTTT.

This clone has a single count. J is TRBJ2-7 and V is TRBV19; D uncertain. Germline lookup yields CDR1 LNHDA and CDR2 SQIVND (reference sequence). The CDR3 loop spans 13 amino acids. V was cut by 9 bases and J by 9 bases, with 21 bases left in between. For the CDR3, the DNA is TGTGCCAGCCGGTCCAACGTTGGGTCGGGGCAGTACTTC. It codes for CASRSNVGSGQYF.

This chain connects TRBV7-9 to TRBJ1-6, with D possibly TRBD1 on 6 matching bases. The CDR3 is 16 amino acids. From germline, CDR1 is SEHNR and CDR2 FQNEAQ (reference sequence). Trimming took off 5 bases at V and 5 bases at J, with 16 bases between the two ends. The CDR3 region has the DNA TGTGCCAGCAGCCCTGGTTTACAGGGTAATAATTCACCCCTCCACTTT. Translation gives CASSPGLQGNNSPLHF.

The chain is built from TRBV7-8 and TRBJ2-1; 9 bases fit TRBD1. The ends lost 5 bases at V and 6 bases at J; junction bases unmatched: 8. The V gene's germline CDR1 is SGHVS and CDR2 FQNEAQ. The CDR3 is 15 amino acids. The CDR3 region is CASSQDRGTSNEQFF. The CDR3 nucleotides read TGTGCCAGCAGCCAGGACAGGGGTACGAGCAATGAGCAGTTCTTC.

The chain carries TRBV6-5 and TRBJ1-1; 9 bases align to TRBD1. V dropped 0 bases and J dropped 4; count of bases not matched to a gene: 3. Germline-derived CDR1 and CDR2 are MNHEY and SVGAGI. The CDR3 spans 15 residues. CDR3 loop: CASSYSGTGLTEAFF. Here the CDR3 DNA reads TGTGCCAGCAGTTACTCGGGGACAGGGCTCACTGAAGCTTTCTTT.

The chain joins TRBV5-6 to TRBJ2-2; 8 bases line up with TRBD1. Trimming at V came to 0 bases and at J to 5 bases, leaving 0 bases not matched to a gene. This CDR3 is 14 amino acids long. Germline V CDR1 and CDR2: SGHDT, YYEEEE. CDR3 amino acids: CASSLGTGTGELFF. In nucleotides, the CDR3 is TGTGCCAGCAGCTTGGGGACAGGGACCGGGGAGCTGTTTTTT. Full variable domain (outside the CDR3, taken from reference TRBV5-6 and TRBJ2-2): DAGVTQSPTHLIKTRGQQVTLRCSPKSGHDTVSWYQQALGQGPQFIFQYYEEEERQRGNFPDRFSGHQFPNYSSELNVNALLLGDSALYLCASSLGTGTGELFFGEGSRLTVL.

For the CDR3, the DNA is TGTGCTAGTGGTCCGGGACTAGCGGGGCCTCTCCAAGAGACCCAGTACTTC. This codes for CASGPGLAGPLQETQYF. The V call is TRBV12-5, the J call TRBJ2-5; 13 nucleotides match TRBD2. The germline V gene has CDR1 LGHNT and CDR2 FRNRAP. This CDR3 contains 17 residues. Trimming took 5 bases from V and 1 from J; bases not matched to a gene: 7.

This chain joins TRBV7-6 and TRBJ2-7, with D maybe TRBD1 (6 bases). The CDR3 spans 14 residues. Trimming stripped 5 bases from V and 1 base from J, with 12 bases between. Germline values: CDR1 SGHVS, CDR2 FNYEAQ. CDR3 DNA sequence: TGTGCCAGCAGCCCACTACAGGGATCCTACGAGCAGTACTTC. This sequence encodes CASSPLQGSYEQYF. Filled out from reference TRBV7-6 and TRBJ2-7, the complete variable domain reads GAGVSQSPRYKVTKRGQDVALRCDPISGHVSLYWYRQALGQGPEFLTYFNYEAQQDKSGLPNDRFSAERPEGSISTLTIQRTEQRDSAMYRCASSPLQGSYEQYFGPGTRLTVT.

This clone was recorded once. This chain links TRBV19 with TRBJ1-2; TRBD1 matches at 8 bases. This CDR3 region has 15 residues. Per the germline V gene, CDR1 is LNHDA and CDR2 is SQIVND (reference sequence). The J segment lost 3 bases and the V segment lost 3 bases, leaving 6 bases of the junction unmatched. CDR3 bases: TGTGCCAGTAGTATGGACAGGGCGTTAGACTATGGCTACACCTTC. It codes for CASSMDRALDYGYTF.

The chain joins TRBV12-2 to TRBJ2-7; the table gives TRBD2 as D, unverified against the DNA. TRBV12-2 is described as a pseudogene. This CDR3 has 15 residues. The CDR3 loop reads CASRRSTSGSYEQYF. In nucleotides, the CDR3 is TGTGCAAGTCGCCGATCGACTAGCGGAAGCTACGAGCAGTACTTC.

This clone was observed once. The CDR3 coding sequence is TGTGCCAGCAGCTACCTATGGGGAGCTAGCGATTACAATGAGCAGTTCTTC. Residues: CASSYLWGASDYNEQFF. This chain joins TRBV7-2 and TRBJ2-1, with D possibly matching TRBD2 (6 bases). Germline V lookup: CDR1 SGHTA, CDR2 FQGNSA. The CDR3 extends over 17 amino acids. V lost 4 bases, J lost 4 bases, and 20 bases lay in between.

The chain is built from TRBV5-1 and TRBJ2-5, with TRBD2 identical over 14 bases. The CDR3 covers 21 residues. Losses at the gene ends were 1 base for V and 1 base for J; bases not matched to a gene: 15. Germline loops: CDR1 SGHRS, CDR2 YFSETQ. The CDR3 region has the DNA TGCGCCAGCAGCTTGTGGTTCGTGGGGACTAGCGGGGGAGTCGGCCAAGAGACCCAGTACTTC. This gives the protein CASSLWFVGTSGGVGQETQYF.

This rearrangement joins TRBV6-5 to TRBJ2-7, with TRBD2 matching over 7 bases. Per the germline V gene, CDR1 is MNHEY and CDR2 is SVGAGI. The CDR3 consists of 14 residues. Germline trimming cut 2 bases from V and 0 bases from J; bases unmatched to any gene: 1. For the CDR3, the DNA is TGTGCCAGCAGTTACCGGGGGGACTCCTACGAGCAGTACTTC. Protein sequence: CASSYRGDSYEQYF.

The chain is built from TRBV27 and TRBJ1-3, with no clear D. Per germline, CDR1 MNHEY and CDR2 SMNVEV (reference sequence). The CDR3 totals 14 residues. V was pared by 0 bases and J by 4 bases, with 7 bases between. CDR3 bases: TGTGCCAGCAGTTTATCCGGGTGGGGAAACACCATATATTTT. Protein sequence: CASSLSGWGNTIYF.

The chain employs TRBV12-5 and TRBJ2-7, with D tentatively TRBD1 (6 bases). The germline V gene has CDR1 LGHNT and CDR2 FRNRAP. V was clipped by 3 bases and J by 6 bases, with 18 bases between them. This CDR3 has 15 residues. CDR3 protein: CASGFRTGPRSEQYF. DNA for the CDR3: TGTGCTAGTGGTTTCCGTACAGGGCCCCGGAGCGAGCAGTACTTC.

This CDR3 is CASSPPLAATDTQYF. Here the CDR3 DNA reads TGTGCCAGCTCACCCCCGCTAGCAGCCACAGATACGCAGTATTTT. The chain uses TRBV18 and TRBJ2-3; D is perhaps TRBD2 (5 bases). V dropped 3 bases and J dropped 2 bases, with 12 bases sitting between them. This CDR3 is built from 15 residues. CDR1 and CDR2 (germline): KGHSH, LQKENI.

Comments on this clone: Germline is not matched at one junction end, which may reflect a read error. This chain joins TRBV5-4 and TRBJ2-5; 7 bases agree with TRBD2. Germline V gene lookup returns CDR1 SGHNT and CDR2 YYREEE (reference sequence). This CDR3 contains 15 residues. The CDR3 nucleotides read TGTGCCGGCAGCCTGAGGGAGGGACCCCAGGAGACCCAGTACTTC. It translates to CAGSLREGPQETQYF.

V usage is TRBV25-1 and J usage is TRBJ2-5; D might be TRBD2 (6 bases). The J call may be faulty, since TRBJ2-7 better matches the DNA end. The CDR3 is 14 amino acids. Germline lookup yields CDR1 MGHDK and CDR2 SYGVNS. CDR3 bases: TGTGCCAGCAGTAATCAGGGAGGATCCTACGAGCAGTACTTC. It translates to CASSNQGGSYEQYF.

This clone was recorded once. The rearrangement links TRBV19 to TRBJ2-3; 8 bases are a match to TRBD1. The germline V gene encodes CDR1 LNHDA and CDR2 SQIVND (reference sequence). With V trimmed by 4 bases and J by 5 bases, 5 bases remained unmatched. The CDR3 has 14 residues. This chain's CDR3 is CASSTGQVGDTQYF. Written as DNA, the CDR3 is TGTGCCAGTAGTACGGGACAGGTAGGAGATACGCAGTATTTT.

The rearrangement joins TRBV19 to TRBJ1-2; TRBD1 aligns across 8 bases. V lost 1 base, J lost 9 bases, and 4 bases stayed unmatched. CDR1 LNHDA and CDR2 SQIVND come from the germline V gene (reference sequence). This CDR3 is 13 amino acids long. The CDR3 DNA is TGTGCCAGTAGTATAGGGACAGGGATTAGCTACACCTTC. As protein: CASSIGTGISYTF.

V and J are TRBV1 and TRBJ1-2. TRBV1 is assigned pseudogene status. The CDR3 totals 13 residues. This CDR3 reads CTSSPRRIYGYTF. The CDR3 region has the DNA TGCACCAGCAGCCCCCGGCGGATCTATGGCTACACCTTC.

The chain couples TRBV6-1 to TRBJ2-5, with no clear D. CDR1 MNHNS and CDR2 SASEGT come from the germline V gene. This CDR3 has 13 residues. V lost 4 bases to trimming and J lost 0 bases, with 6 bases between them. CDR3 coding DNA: TGTGCCAGCAGTGTTGCGTACCAAGAGACCCAGTACTTC. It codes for CASSVAYQETQYF.

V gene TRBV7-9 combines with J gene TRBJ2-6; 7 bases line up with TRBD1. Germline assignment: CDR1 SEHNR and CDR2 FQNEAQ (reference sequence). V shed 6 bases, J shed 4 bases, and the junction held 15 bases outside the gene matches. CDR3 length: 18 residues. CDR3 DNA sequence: TGTGCCAGCAGTTTAAGGGACAGCCCTCCGGAAGGGGCCAACGTCCTGACTTTC. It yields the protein CASSLRDSPPEGANVLTF.

The CDR3 sequence: CASSLTDSYEQYF. CDR3 DNA sequence: TGTGCCAGCAGCTTAACAGATTCCTACGAGCAGTACTTC. V gene TRBV7-2 combines with J gene TRBJ2-7; the D is unclear. The CDR3 is 13 residues long. V was cut by 2 bases and J by 1 base, with 6 bases left in between. Germline values: CDR1 SGHTA, CDR2 FQGNSA.

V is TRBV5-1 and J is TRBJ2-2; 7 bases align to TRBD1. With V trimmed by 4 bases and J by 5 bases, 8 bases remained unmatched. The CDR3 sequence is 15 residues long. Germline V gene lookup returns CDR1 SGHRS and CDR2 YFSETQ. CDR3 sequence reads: CASSARDSGTGELFF. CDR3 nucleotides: TGCGCCAGCAGCGCCCGGGACAGTGGTACCGGGGAGCTGTTTTTT.

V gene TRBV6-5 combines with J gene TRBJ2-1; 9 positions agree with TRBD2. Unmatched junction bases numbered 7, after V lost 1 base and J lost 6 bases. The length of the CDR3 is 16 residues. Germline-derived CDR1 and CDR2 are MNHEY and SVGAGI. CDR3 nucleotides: TGTGCCAGCAGTTACTATCGCGGGGGGGTCGGCAATGAGCAGTTCTTC. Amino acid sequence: CASSYYRGGVGNEQFF.

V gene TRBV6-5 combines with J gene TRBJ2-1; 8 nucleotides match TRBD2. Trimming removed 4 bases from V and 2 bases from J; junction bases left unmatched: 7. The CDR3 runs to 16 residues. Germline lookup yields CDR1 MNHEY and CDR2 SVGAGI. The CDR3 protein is CASSSPPGLAYNEQFF. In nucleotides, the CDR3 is TGTGCCAGCAGTTCCCCGCCGGGACTAGCCTACAATGAGCAGTTCTTC.